This is a list of T cell receptor beta chains from one sample in a study of blood T cell repertoires in COVID-19. Data came from immunoSEQ multiplex PCR; TCRdb stores just in-frame clones and leaves some out. The table lists about 120,000 clones, approximately 90% of them singletons. Sequencing used peripheral blood. The receptors here all came from a man in his 60s with COVID-19, enrolled during active disease. Both conserved end residues are part of each CDR3. The D gene is left open where the match is weak. Size is stated for part of the rows, as once, few or many counts, or as a class when the clone is expanded.

abundance	v_gene	j_gene	d_gene	CDR3nt	CDR3aa
-	TRBV14	TRBJ1-3	-	TGTGCCAGCAGCCAACCTCGGGGGAGAACTGGAAACACCATATATTTT	CASSQPRGRTGNTIYF
few	TRBV12-3/TRBV12-4	TRBJ1-4	-	TGTGCCAGCTCTATTGCAACTAATGAAAAACTGTTTTTT	CASSIATNEKLFF
-	TRBV9	TRBJ1-3	-	TGTGCCAGCAGCAAGCTAAGCTCTGGAAACACCATATATTTT	CASSKLSSGNTIYF
-	TRBV7-6	TRBJ2-7	-	TGTGCCAGCAGCTTACAGGATTTGGGCTCCTACGAGCAGTACTTC	CASSLQDLGSYEQYF
-	TRBV5-1	TRBJ1-5	-	TGCGCCAGCAGCTTGGCCCCCGGGGGGAATCAGCCCCAGCATTTT	CASSLAPGGNQPQHF
once	TRBV2	TRBJ2-1	-	TGTGCCAGCCAGCCTAGGCAGTTATACAATGAGCAGTTCTTC	CASQPRQLYNEQFF
-	TRBV6-6	TRBJ1-2	TRBD1	TGTGCCAGCAGTCTCGGGACAGGGGACGGCTACACCTTC	CASSLGTGDGYTF
-	TRBV6-2/TRBV6-3	TRBJ2-7	TRBD1	TGTGCCAGCAGTTATCTCGCCCTGGACAGGGATATTTACGAGCAGTACTTC	CASSYLALDRDIYEQYF
once	TRBV9	TRBJ2-3	-	TGTGCCAGCAGCGTAGTGGCGGGGAGAACAGATACGCAGTATTTT	CASSVVAGRTDTQYF
few	TRBV6-1	TRBJ1-5	-	TGTGCCAGCAGTGAAGGTTGGGGATCAACAGGAGATAGCAATCAGCCCCAGCATTTT	CASSEGWGSTGDSNQPQHF
-	TRBV3-1/TRBV3-2	TRBJ2-5	-	TGTGCCAGCAGCCGAAAGAGTCCAGCCGGGGAGACCCAGTACTTC	CASSRKSPAGETQYF
-	TRBV15	TRBJ1-1	-	TGTGCCACCAGCCCTAGGCCCACTGAAGCTTTCTTT	CATSPRPTEAFF
-	TRBV5-1	TRBJ2-2	-	TGCGCCAGCAGCTTGGGGGGCGGATCCGGCGGGGAGCTGTTTTTT	CASSLGGGSGGELFF
once	TRBV3-1/TRBV3-2	TRBJ1-6	TRBD1	TGTGCCAGCAGCCAAGGGACAGGGGAATCACCCCTCCACTTT	CASSQGTGESPLHF
few	TRBV9	TRBJ2-1	-	TGTGCCAGCAGCGTACAGGGGAGTGAGTACAATGAGCAGTTCTTC	CASSVQGSEYNEQFF
-	TRBV5-8	TRBJ1-2	-	TGTGCCAGCAGCCTACGACCCGTCCGTGGAGATGGCTACACCTTC	CASSLRPVRGDGYTF
-	TRBV7-2	TRBJ1-2	TRBD1	TGTGCCAGCAGCGCGGACAGGGGGCTTGGCTACACCTTC	CASSADRGLGYTF
-	TRBV19	TRBJ1-2	TRBD1	TGTGCCAGTAGGAAGGAACCAAGACAGGGTCTGGGCTACACCTTC	CASRKEPRQGLGYTF
-	TRBV6-1	TRBJ2-1	-	TGTGCCAGCAGTGAACAGTACAATGAGCAGTTCTTC	CASSEQYNEQFF
-	TRBV5-1	TRBJ1-4	-	TGCGCCAGCAGCCCAGACAATCTTGAGGAAAAACTGTTTTTT	CASSPDNLEEKLFF
once	TRBV7-2	TRBJ2-5	-	TGTGCCAGCAGCATATTCAGGGCGGCGGGGGAGACCCAGTACTTC	CASSIFRAAGETQYF
-	TRBV5-1	TRBJ1-4	-	TGCGCCAGCAGGGAGAGTACAACTAATGAAAAACTGTTTTTT	CASRESTTNEKLFF
-	TRBV9	TRBJ2-2	-	TGTGCCAGCAGCGTGTCCACACCCGCGAACACCGGGGAGCTGTTTTTT	CASSVSTPANTGELFF
-	TRBV6-2/TRBV6-3	TRBJ2-6	-	TGTGCCAGCAGTTACTCGATGCAGGGGGGCTCTGGGGCCAACGTCCTGACTTTC	CASSYSMQGGSGANVLTF
-	TRBV4-3	TRBJ2-6	TRBD2	TGCGCCAGCAGCCAAGATCCTAGCGGGGGATCTGGGGCCAACGTCCTGACTTTC	CASSQDPSGGSGANVLTF
-	TRBV29-1	TRBJ2-7	TRBD1	TGCAGCGTTGAAGGGTGGGACAGCTACGAGCAGTACTTC	CSVEGWDSYEQYF
-	TRBV11-2	TRBJ2-7	-	TGTGCCAGCAGCTTATTTGGGAGCAGAAGCTACGAGCAGTACTTC	CASSLFGSRSYEQYF
-	TRBV7-6	TRBJ1-2	TRBD1	TGTGCCAGCAGCTCGGGACAGTTCTATGGCTACACCTTC	CASSSGQFYGYTF
-	TRBV18	TRBJ1-4	TRBD1	TGTGCCAGCTCATCTCTGACAGGGAAAAATGAAAAACTGTTTTTT	CASSSLTGKNEKLFF
once	TRBV5-6	TRBJ2-4	-	TGTGCCAGCAGTGGAGGGGGGGCGAGGGACATTCAGTACTTC	CASSGGGARDIQYF
-	TRBV6-5	TRBJ2-7	TRBD1	TGTGCCAGCATGGGACAGTCCTACGAGCAGTACTTC	CASMGQSYEQYF
-	TRBV6-6	TRBJ1-2	-	TGTGCCAGCAGTTACGAGGGAGACTATGGCTACACCTTC	CASSYEGDYGYTF
once	TRBV19	TRBJ1-2	-	TGTGCCAGTAGTATTACGTCGGGGGTCCTCTATGGCTACACCTTC	CASSITSGVLYGYTF
-	TRBV6-5	TRBJ1-1	TRBD1	TGTGCCAGCACCGAGGACAGGGGAAACACTGAAGCTTTCTTT	CASTEDRGNTEAFF
-	TRBV5-4	TRBJ1-5	-	TGTGCCAGCAGCTCCGGGTTGAGTAGCAATCAGCCCCAGCATTTT	CASSSGLSSNQPQHF
-	TRBV28	TRBJ2-5	-	TGTGCCAGCAAGGGGGGGGGCCTAGAGACCCAGTACTTC	CASKGGGLETQYF